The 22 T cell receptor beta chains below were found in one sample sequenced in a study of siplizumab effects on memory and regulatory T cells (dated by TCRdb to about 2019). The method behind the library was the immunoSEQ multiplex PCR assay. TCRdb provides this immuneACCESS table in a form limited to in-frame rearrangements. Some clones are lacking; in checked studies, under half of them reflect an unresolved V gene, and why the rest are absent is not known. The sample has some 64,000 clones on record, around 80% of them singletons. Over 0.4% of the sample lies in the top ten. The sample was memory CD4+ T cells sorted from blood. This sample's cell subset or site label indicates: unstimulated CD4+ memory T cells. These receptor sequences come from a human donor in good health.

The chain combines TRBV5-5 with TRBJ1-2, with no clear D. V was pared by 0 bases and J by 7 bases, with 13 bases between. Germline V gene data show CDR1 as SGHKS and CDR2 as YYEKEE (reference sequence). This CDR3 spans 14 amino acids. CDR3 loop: CASSLVASLTGYTF. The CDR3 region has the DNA TGTGCCAGCAGCTTGGTAGCCAGCCTTACTGGCTACACCTTC.

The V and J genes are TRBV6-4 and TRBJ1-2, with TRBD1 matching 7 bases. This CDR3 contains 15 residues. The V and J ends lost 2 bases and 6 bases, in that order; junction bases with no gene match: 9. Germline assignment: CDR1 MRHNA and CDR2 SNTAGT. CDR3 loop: CASSDLGGQSNGYTF. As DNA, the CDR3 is TGTGCCAGCAGTGACCTGGGGGGACAGTCGAATGGCTACACCTTC.

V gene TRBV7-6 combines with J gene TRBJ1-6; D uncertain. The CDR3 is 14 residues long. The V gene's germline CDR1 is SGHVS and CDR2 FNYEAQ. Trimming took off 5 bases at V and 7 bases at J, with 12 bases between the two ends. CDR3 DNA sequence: TGTGCCAGCAGCCCAAAGACGGAGAATTCACCCCTCCACTTT. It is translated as CASSPKTENSPLHF.

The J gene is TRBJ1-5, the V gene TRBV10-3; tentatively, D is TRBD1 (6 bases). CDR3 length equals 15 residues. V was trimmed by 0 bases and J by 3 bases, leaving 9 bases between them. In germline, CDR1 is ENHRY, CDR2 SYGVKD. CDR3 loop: CAISESGGLNQPQHF. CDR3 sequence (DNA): TGTGCCATCAGTGAGTCGGGGGGGCTCAATCAGCCCCAGCATTTT.

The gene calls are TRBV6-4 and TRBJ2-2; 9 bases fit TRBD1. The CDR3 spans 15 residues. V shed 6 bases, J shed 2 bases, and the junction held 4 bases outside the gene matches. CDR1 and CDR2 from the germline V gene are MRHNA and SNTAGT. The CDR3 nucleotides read TGTGCCAGCAGGAGGGACAGGGCTAACACCGGGGAGCTGTTTTTT. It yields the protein CASRRDRANTGELFF.

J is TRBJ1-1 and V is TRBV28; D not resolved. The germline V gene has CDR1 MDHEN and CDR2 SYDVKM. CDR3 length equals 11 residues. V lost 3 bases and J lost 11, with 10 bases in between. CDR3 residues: CASSLGGNAFF. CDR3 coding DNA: TGTGCCAGCAGTTTGGGAGGGAATGCTTTCTTT.

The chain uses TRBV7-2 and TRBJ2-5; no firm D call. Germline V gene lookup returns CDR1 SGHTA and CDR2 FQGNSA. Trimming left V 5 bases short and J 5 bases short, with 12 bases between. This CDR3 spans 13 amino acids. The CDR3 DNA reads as TGTGCCAGCAGCCCAAATAGGCTTGAGACCCAGTACTTC. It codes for CASSPNRLETQYF.

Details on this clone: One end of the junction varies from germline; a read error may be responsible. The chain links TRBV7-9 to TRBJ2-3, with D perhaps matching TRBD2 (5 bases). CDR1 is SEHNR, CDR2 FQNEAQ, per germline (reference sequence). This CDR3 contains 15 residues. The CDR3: CASSLGVRDGDTQYF. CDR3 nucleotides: TGTGCCAGCAGTTTAGGTGTGAGGGATGGAGATACGCAGTATTTT.

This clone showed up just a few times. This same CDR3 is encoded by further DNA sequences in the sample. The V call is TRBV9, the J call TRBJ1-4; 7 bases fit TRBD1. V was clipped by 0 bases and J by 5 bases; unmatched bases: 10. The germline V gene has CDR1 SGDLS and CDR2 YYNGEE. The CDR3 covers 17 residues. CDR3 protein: CASSVDPPGQINEKLFF. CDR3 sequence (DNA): TGTGCCAGCAGCGTAGACCCTCCGGGACAGATCAATGAAAAACTGTTTTTT.

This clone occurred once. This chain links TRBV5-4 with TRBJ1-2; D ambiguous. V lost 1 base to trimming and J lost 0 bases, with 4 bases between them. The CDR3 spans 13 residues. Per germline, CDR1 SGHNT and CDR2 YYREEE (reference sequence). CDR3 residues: CASSLLSNYGYTF. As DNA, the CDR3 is TGTGCCAGCAGCTTGTTGTCTAACTATGGCTACACCTTC.

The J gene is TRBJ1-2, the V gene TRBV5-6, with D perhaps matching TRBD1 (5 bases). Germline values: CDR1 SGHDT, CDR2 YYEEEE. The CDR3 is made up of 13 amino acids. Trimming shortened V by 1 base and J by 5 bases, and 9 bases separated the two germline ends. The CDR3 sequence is CASSLRGRYGYTF. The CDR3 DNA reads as TGTGCCAGCAGCTTGAGGGGAAGGTATGGCTACACCTTC.

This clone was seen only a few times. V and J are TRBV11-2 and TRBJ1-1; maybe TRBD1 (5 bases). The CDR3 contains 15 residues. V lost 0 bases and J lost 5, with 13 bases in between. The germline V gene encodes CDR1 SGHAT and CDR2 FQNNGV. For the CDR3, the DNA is TGTGCCAGCAGCTTAGAGGGGGGAATTGGGACTGAAGCTTTCTTT. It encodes CASSLEGGIGTEAFF.

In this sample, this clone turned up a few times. CDR3 bases: TGTGCCAGCAGCTTCGGTAGGATAGCGGGGGATATAGATGAGCAGTTCTTC. Protein: CASSFGRIAGDIDEQFF. This sequence joins TRBV5-6 and TRBJ2-1, with 9 bases matching TRBD2. The germline V gene encodes CDR1 SGHDT and CDR2 YYEEEE. V trimming: 2 bases; J trimming: 8 bases; junction bases outside the gene matches: 14. This CDR3 is 17 amino acids long.

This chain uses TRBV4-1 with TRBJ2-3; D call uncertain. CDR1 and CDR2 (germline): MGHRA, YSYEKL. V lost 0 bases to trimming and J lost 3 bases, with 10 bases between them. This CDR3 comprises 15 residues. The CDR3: CASSQDPLPTDTQYF. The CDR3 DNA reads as TGCGCCAGCAGCCAAGATCCACTCCCAACAGATACGCAGTATTTT.

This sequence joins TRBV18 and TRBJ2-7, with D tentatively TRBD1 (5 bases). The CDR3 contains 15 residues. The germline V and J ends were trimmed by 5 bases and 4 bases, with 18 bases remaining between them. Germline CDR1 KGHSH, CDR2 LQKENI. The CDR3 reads CASSSPLSQGYEQYF. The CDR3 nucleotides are TGTGCCAGCTCATCTCCACTTAGTCAGGGTTACGAGCAGTACTTC.

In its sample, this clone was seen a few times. The CDR3 nucleotides read TGTGCCAGCAGCTTCTCGGGGGACGGGGAGCTGTTTTTT. It encodes CASSFSGDGELFF. The V call is TRBV7-3, the J call TRBJ2-2, with a tentative D call TRBD2 (6 bases). Germline CDR1 reads SGHTA; CDR2 reads FQGTGA. V lost 3 bases, J lost 7 bases, and 9 bases lay in between. CDR3 length: 13 amino acids.

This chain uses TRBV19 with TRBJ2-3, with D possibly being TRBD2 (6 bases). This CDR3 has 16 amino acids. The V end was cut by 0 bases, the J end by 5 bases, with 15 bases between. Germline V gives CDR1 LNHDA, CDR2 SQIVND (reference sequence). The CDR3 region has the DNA TGTGCCAGTAGTATAGATCCCGGGGGTAGGGGAGATACGCAGTATTTT. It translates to CASSIDPGGRGDTQYF.

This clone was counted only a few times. The CDR3: CATSGQVNTEAFF. The CDR3 DNA follows: TGTGCCACCAGCGGACAGGTGAACACTGAAGCTTTCTTT. The rearrangement uses TRBV15 and TRBJ1-1; TRBD1 agrees at 7 bases. Germline trimming cut 5 bases from V and 0 bases from J; bases unmatched to any gene: 0. Germline lookup yields CDR1 LNHNV and CDR2 YYDKDF (reference sequence). The CDR3 totals 13 residues.

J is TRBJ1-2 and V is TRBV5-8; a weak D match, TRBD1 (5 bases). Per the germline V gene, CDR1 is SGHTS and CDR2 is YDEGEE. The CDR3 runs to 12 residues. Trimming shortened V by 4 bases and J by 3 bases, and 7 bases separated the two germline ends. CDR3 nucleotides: TGTGCCAGCAGCCCGGGGGACTATGGCTACACCTTC. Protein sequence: CASSPGDYGYTF.

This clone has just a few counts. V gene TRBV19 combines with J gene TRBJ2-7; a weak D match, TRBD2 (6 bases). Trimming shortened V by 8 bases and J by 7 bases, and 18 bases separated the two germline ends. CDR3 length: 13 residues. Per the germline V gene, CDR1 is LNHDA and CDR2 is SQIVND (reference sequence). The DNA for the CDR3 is TGTGCCAGTTCCGGCGGGGTGTCTGGGGAGCAGTACTTC. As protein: CASSGGVSGEQYF. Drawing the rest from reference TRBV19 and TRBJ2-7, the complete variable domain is DGGITQSPKYLFRKEGQNVTLSCEQNLNHDAMYWYRQDPGQGLRLIYYSQIVNDFQKGDIAEGYSVSREKKESFPLTVTSAQKNPTAFYLCASSGGVSGEQYFGPGTRLTVT.

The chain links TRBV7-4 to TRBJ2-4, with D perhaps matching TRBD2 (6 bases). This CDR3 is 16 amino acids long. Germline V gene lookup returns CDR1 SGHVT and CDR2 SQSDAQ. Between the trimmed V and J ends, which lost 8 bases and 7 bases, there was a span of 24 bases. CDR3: CASPWFLIRGRNIQYF. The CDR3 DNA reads TGTGCCAGCCCATGGTTCCTGATCCGGGGGAGGAACATTCAGTACTTC.

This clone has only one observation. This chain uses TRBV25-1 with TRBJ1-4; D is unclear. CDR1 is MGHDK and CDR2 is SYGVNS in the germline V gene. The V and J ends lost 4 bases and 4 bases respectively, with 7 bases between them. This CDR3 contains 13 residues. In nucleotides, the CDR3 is TGTGCCAGCAGTGGCAGCTTTAATGAAAAACTGTTTTTT. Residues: CASSGSFNEKLFF.